This T cell receptor (beta chain) was identified during a study of cytomegalovirus exposure and HLA in healthy donors. In the study overall: The study's early data release held 75 million to 95 million unique TCRs from HLA-typed donors. Most genotyped donors, around four fifths of 398, had Caucasian-associated genetic ancestry. Broader study findings: In vitro, three CMV-associated chains proved specific for CMV antigens.

As for the donors, each was a healthy bone marrow donor. This CDR3 is built from 14 residues. The germline V gene encodes CDR1 MNHEY and CDR2 SMNVEV (reference sequence). V dropped 6 bases and J dropped 6 bases, with 15 bases sitting between them. With respect to this clone: The antigen is unknown.

In the PCR, 60 Vbeta and 13 Jbeta primers were used. Profiling relied on immunoSEQ multiplex PCR, and the TCRdb table lists in-frame clones only, not all of them. The sample lists 220,000 or so clones; 75% to 85% were seen once. The sample consisted of PBMCs. The source is a woman between 35 and 50 years old in good health and CMV-seronegative. The V call is TRBV27, the J call TRBJ1-5; perhaps TRBD1 as D (5 bases). The CDR3: CASSPQGSSQPQHF. The CDR3 DNA reads TGTGCCAGCAGCCCCCAGGGTTCGAGTCAGCCCCAGCATTTT.